This is a list of T cell receptor beta chains from one sample in a study of blood T cells in healthy people across ages. TCRdb analysed the 5' RACE reads with MiXCR anew, one entry per CDR3 protein. The data contain around 1.5 million distinct CDR3 sequences, approximately 38% of them singletons. The sample comprised blood. The source of these receptors is a woman aged 18-29 years in good health. CDR3s include the opening cysteine and the closing phenylalanine or tryptophan. A D gene is named only where the DNA matches it firmly. The size entry is marked missing in some rows and otherwise reads once, few, many or a size class.

J	size	D	V	DNA	CDR3
TRBJ2-5	many	TRBD2	TRBV4-2	TGTGCCAGCAGCCCCGATCGGACTAGCGGAGAGACCCAGTACTTC	CASSPDRTSGETQYF
TRBJ2-1	NA	NA	TRBV5-1	TGCGCCAGCAGCTTCGAGGGACTCTACAATGAGCAGTTCTTC	CASSFEGLYNEQFF
TRBJ1-1	NA	NA	TRBV13	TGTGCCAGCAGCCCACGTCCGGACAGGAACACTGAAGCTTTCTTT	CASSPRPDRNTEAFF
TRBJ2-1	NA	TRBD2	TRBV11-3	TGTGCCAGCAGCTTAGGGCGGGAGTTAGATGAGCAGTTCTTC	CASSLGRELDEQFF
TRBJ1-5	NA	NA	TRBV12-3/TRBV12-4	TGTGCCAGCAGTTTAATGGAAAGCAATCAGCCCCAGCATTTT	CASSLMESNQPQHF
TRBJ2-1	NA	NA	TRBV11-2	TGTGCCAGCAGCACCCCGTATGGTAGCGGCAATGAGCAGTTCTTC	CASSTPYGSGNEQFF
TRBJ2-5	NA	NA	TRBV3-1	TGTGCCAGCAGCCAAGATGGCATGACTCAAGAGACCCAGTACTTC	CASSQDGMTQETQYF
TRBJ1-2	NA	NA	TRBV29-1	TGCAGCGTGGAAGACGGGGCCAACTATGGCTACACCTTC	CSVEDGANYGYTF
TRBJ2-3	NA	NA	TRBV7-2	TGTGCCAGCAGCACCGGGACTACAGATACGCAGTATTTT	CASSTGTTDTQYF
TRBJ2-1	NA	TRBD2	TRBV2	TGTGCCAGCAGTGGGTCTAGCGGGGGTTCCTACAATGAGCAGTTCTTC	CASSGSSGGSYNEQFF
TRBJ2-5	once	TRBD1	TRBV9	TGTGCCAGCAGCCCACTACGAACGCCTGGGACAGGGGGCGCGGAGACCCAGTACTTC	CASSPLRTPGTGGAETQYF
TRBJ2-1	NA	TRBD2	TRBV4-1	TGCGCCAGCAGCCAACCCCCTGGGGGAGGGACCTACAATGAGCAGTTCTTC	CASSQPPGGGTYNEQFF
TRBJ1-2	few	NA	TRBV30	TGTGCCTGGAAGGGGGACGGCACTAACTATGGCTACACCTTC	CAWKGDGTNYGYTF
TRBJ2-7	NA	NA	TRBV4-1	TGCGCCAGCAGCCAAATTAGAGGGGAGACACCCTCCCTCAAGCAGTACTTC	CASSQIRGETPSLKQYF
TRBJ2-3	once	NA	TRBV13	TGTGCCAGCAGCAGACAGGAGGGTACGCAGTATTTT	CASSRQEGTQYF
TRBJ2-1	NA	TRBD2	TRBV29-1	TGCAGCGTTGAACTTGGCGGGAGGGCCTACAATGGGCAGTTCTTC	CSVELGGRAYNGQFF
TRBJ2-7	NA	TRBD2	TRBV6-5	TGTGCCACCGGACTAGCGGGTACCTACGAGCAGTACTTC	CATGLAGTYEQYF
TRBJ1-2	NA	NA	TRBV7-8	TGTGCCAGCGGAAGCTTCGGGACGTCTGCTGGCTACACCTTC	CASGSFGTSAGYTF